The entry that follows covers one T cell receptor beta chain sequence. Trimming took 0 bases from V and 7 from J, leaving 10 bases between them. Per germline, CDR1 SGHRS and CDR2 YFSETQ. The CDR3 is made up of 13 amino acids. This specimen belongs to a study of blood T cell repertoires in COVID-19. Whole-study context: There were acute and convalescent COVID-19 samples, and they came from the United States, Italy and Spain. T cells, B-cell-depleted T cells, or PBMCs provided the cDNA or gDNA that served as material.

As originally analysed: Nucleated cell number was recorded as an estimate derived from reference gene primer amplification. Using immunoSEQ multiplex PCR, the repertoire was profiled, and TCRdb retains in-frame clones only, with some absent. The DNA gave D and trimming, while V, J and clone size come from that table. The repertoire holds some 70,000 clones, with 65% to 90% as singletons. The V call is TRBV5-1, the J call TRBJ1-1; D perhaps matches TRBD1 (5 bases). The sequencing input was peripheral blood. The source is a woman aged 60-70 years with acute or convalescent COVID-19. CDR3 in DNA: TGCGCCAGCAGCTTGGAGGGGATAGGTGAAGCTTTCTTT. This codes for CASSLEGIGEAFF.